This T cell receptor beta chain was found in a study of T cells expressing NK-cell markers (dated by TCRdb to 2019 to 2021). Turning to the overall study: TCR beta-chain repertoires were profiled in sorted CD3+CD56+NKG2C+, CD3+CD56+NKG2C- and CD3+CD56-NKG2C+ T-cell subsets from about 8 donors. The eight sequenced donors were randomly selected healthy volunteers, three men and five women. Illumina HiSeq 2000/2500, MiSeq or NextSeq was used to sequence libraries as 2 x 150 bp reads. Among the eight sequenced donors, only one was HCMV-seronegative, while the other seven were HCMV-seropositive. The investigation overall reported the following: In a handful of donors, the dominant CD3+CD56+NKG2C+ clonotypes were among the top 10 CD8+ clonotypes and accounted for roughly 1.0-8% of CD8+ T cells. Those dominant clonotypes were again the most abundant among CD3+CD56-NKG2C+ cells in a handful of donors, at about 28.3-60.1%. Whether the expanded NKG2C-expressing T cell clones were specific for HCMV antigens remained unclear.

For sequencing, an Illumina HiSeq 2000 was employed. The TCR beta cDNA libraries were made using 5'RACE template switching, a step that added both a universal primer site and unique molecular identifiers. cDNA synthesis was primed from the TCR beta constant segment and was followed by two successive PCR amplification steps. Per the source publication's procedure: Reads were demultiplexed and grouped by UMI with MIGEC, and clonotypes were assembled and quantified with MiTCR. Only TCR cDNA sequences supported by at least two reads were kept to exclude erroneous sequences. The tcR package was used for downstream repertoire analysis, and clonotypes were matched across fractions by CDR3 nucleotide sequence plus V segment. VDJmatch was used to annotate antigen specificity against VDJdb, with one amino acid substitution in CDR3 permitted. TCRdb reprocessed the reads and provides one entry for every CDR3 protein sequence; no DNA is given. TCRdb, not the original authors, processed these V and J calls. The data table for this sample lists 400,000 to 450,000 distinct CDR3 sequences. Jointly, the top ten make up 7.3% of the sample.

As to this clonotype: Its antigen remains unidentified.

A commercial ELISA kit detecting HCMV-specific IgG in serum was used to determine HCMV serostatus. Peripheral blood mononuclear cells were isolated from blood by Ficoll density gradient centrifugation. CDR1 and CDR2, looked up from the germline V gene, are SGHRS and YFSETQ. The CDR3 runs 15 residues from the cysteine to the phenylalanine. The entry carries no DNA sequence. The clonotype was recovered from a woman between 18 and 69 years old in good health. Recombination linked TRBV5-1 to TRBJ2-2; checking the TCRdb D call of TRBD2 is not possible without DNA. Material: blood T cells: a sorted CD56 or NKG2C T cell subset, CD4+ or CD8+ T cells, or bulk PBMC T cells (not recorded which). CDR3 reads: CASSLGTRGTGELFF.